The 19 T cell receptor beta chains presented below share a single source sample, sequenced in a study of cytomegalovirus exposure and HLA in healthy donors. Primers for the PCR totalled 60 Vbeta and 13 Jbeta. Here immunoSEQ multiplex PCR was the method, and the copy in TCRdb shows in-frame clones only, minus some. The table has 150,000 to 200,000 clones, about 85% seen once. The sequenced sample consisted of PBMCs. These TCRs come from a young man in good health and CMV-seronegative.

The rearrangement links TRBV7-9 to TRBJ2-1, with 8 positions matching TRBD1. Germline V CDR1 and CDR2: SEHNR, FQNEAQ (reference sequence). The CDR3 runs 15 residues. The V and J ends lost 3 bases and 4 bases, in that order; junction bases with no gene match: 5. Here the CDR3 DNA reads TGTGCCAGCAGCTTCACAGGGGGGCCGTACAATGAGCAGTTCTTC. Its translation: CASSFTGGPYNEQFF.

The chain couples TRBV28 to TRBJ1-2; tentatively, D is TRBD1 (6 bases). The CDR3 is made up of 14 amino acids. Trimming shortened V by 5 bases and J by 7 bases, and 17 bases separated the two germline ends. The germline V gene has CDR1 MDHEN and CDR2 SYDVKM. The CDR3, as DNA: TGTGCCAGCAGTGGGGTGGGGGCTGGCAGTGGCTACACCTTC. It is translated as CASSGVGAGSGYTF.

The V gene is TRBV6-5, the J gene TRBJ2-3; unclear D gene. The germline V gene has CDR1 MNHEY and CDR2 SVGAGI. CDR3 size: 14 residues. Trimming removed 2 bases at V and 2 bases at J, with 8 bases between. CDR3 DNA sequence: TGTGCCAGCAGTTACGGTGCGTTCACAGATACGCAGTATTTT. Protein: CASSYGAFTDTQYF.

The chain carries TRBV6-5 and TRBJ2-1; TRBD1 aligns across 7 bases. The V segment lost 6 bases and the J segment 10 bases; nucleotides outside the gene matches: 3. Germline values: CDR1 MNHEY, CDR2 SVGAGI. The CDR3 runs to 11 residues. CDR3 sequence: CASSQGQEQFF. The CDR3 DNA follows: TGTGCCAGCAGCCAGGGACAGGAGCAGTTCTTC.

This chain connects TRBV27 to TRBJ1-2; TRBD1 is a possible D gene (6 bases). Germline V CDR1 and CDR2: MNHEY, SMNVEV (reference sequence). The length of the CDR3 is 12 residues. Trimming took off 9 bases at V and 4 bases at J, with 12 bases between the two ends. The CDR3 DNA reads as TGTGCCAGTTGGACAGACGTCTATGGCTACACCTTC. Its translation: CASWTDVYGYTF.

This rearrangement joins TRBV7-3 to TRBJ2-3, with TRBD1 matching over 9 bases. Germline V lookup: CDR1 SGHTA, CDR2 FQGTGA. The CDR3 consists of 14 residues. The V gene end was trimmed by 3 bases and the J gene end by 6 bases; junction bases not matched to a gene: 4. For the CDR3, the DNA is TGTGCCAGCAGCTTGGACAGGGGATTGGATACGCAGTATTTT. Translation gives CASSLDRGLDTQYF.

This clone came up once. The J gene is TRBJ2-4, the V gene TRBV2; D possibly corresponds to TRBD2 (5 bases). V gave up 3 bases and J gave up 0 bases, with 9 bases separating them. The CDR3 consists of 15 residues. Germline V gene data show CDR1 as SNHLY and CDR2 as FYNNEI. In nucleotides, the CDR3 is TGTGCCAGCAGTGACGAGGGTTTAGCCAAAAACATTCAGTACTTC. Encoded protein: CASSDEGLAKNIQYF. The full variable domain, with the rest looked up from reference TRBV2 and TRBJ2-4, is EPEVTQTPSHQVTQMGQEVILRCVPISNHLYFYWYRQILGQKVEFLVSFYNNEISEKSEIFDDQFSVERPDGSNFTLKIRSTKLEDSAMYFCASSDEGLAKNIQYFGAGTRLSVL.

The CDR3 is CASALTGSSSGANVLTF. The CDR3 nucleotides read TGTGCCAGCGCCCTGACAGGATCTTCCTCTGGGGCCAACGTCCTGACTTTC. The rearrangement joins TRBV11-1 to TRBJ2-6; tentatively, D is TRBD1 (6 bases). Germline V lookup: CDR1 SGHAT, CDR2 FQDESV (reference sequence). There are 17 residues in the CDR3. V lost 8 bases and J lost 0, with 17 bases in between.

This clone was observed a single time. The chain recombines TRBV7-8 with TRBJ1-5; TRBD1 might be the D (6 bases). The germline gives CDR1 SGHVS, CDR2 FQNEAQ. Trimming took off 3 bases at V and 5 bases at J, with 20 bases between the two ends. The CDR3 length is 17 residues. CDR3 loop: CASSFLTGAGADQPQHF. DNA of the CDR3: TGTGCCAGCAGCTTCCTGACGGGGGCGGGGGCCGATCAGCCCCAGCATTTT. Based on the CDR3 plus reference TRBV7-8 and TRBJ1-5, the full variable domain is GAGVSQSPRYKVAKRGQDVALRCDPISGHVSLFWYQQALGQGPEFLTYFQNEAQLDKSGLPSDRFFAERPEGSVSTLKIQRTQQEDSAVYLCASSFLTGAGADQPQHFGDGTRLSIL.

The chain couples TRBV2 to TRBJ1-4, with TRBD1 matching over 8 bases. Germline assignment: CDR1 SNHLY and CDR2 FYNNEI. The CDR3 length is 15 residues. J was trimmed by 8 bases and V by 5 bases; bases with no gene match: 10. CDR3 sequence: CASSFLTGVGEKLFF. CDR3 nucleotide sequence: TGTGCCAGCAGTTTCCTGACAGGGGTCGGAGAAAAACTGTTTTTT.

V usage is TRBV2 and J usage is TRBJ1-5, with D possibly being TRBD1 (5 bases). V was clipped by 3 bases and J by 7 bases, with 13 bases between them. Germline CDR1 is SNHLY and CDR2 is FYNNEI. The CDR3 extends over 14 amino acids. The chain's CDR3 is CASSDRAWSQPQHF. In DNA form, the CDR3 reads TGTGCCAGCAGTGACAGGGCGTGGAGCCAGCCCCAGCATTTT.

The table lists this clone with a count of one. The CDR3 spells CAAEGVANTEAFF. The CDR3 nucleotides are TGTGCCGCTGAGGGGGTAGCGAACACTGAAGCTTTCTTT. V usage is TRBV5-4 and J usage is TRBJ1-1; D is perhaps TRBD1 (6 bases). With 10 bases removed from V and 1 base from J, the gap between germline ends came to 14 bases. The germline V gene encodes CDR1 SGHNT and CDR2 YYREEE (reference sequence). The CDR3 runs to 13 residues.

J is TRBJ2-5 and V is TRBV5-6; D possibly corresponds to TRBD1 (5 bases). Matching the DNA end better, TRBJ2-7 makes the J call doubtful. This CDR3 contains 13 residues. Germline V lookup: CDR1 SGHDT, CDR2 YYEEEE. Written as DNA, the CDR3 is TGTGCCAGCAGCCCCAGGGAATCCTACGAGCAGTACTTC. It codes for CASSPRESYEQYF.

The genes are TRBV9 and TRBJ2-5; 10 nucleotides agree with TRBD1. The germline V gene encodes CDR1 SGDLS and CDR2 YYNGEE. CDR3 length: 15 amino acids. V gave up 4 bases and J gave up 5 bases; unmatched junction bases: 8. CDR3 loop: CASSPGQGLRETQYF. For the CDR3, the DNA is TGTGCCAGCAGCCCGGGACAGGGGCTTCGGGAGACCCAGTACTTC.

This rearrangement joins TRBV4-1 to TRBJ2-2; TRBD1 agrees at 8 bases. The CDR3 consists of 16 residues. The germline CDR1 and CDR2 sequences are MGHRA and YSYEKL. Unmatched junction bases numbered 10, after V lost 4 bases and J lost 6 bases. The CDR3, as DNA: TGCGCCAGCAGCCCCTACAGGGGGGACGGGTCCGGGGAGCTGTTTTTT. It yields the protein CASSPYRGDGSGELFF.

The chain recombines TRBV10-3 with TRBJ2-7; TRBD1 agrees at 9 bases. The CDR3 sequence is 18 residues long. CDR1 ENHRY and CDR2 SYGVKD come from the germline V gene. The J segment lost 2 bases and the V segment lost 8 bases, leaving 19 bases of the junction unmatched. CDR3 DNA: TGTGCCATCGCATCCCCACCCAAACAGGGGGCTATCACCTACGAGCAGTACTTC. Protein sequence: CAIASPPKQGAITYEQYF.

The genes are TRBV7-6 and TRBJ2-2; TRBD2 might be the D (6 bases). V was pared by 0 bases and J by 6 bases, with 20 bases between. This CDR3 contains 18 residues. Germline-derived CDR1 and CDR2 are SGHVS and FNYEAQ. The CDR3 nucleotides are TGTGCCAGCAGCTTAGCGTCAGCGGGTTACCCCCTGGCCGGGGAGCTGTTTTTT. Translated: CASSLASAGYPLAGELFF.

Regarding this clone: The germline gene is not matched at one end of the junction; a read error may be the cause. Distinct nucleotide sequences in the sample also encode this CDR3. CDR3 residues: CASSLQGTYGYTF. DNA for the CDR3: TGCGCCAGCAGCCTACAGGGAACCTATGGCTACACCTTC. This chain connects TRBV14 to TRBJ1-2; perhaps TRBD1 as D (6 bases). The germline gives CDR1 SGHDN, CDR2 FVKESK. This CDR3 is 13 amino acids long. The whole variable domain, filled in from reference TRBV14 and TRBJ1-2, reads EAGVTQFPSHSVIEKGQTVTLRCDPISGHDNLYWYRRVMGKEIKFLLHFVKESKQDESGMPNNRFLAERTGGTYSTLKVQPAELEDSGVYFCASSLQGTYGYTFGSGTRLTVV.

The gene calls are TRBV28 and TRBJ1-1, with D uncertain. V lost 6 bases and J 0 bases, leaving 11 bases between the germline ends. The CDR3 has 14 residues. The germline gives CDR1 MDHEN, CDR2 SYDVKM. CDR3 nucleotides: TGTGCCAGCAGCAATTTGGAGATGAACACTGAAGCTTTCTTT. Encoded protein: CASSNLEMNTEAFF.